This entry lists 31 T cell receptor beta chains sequenced from one sample in a study of T cells in Graves' hyperthyroidism and ophthalmopathy. Amplified TCR beta CDR3 regions came from RNA transcripts. Initially, a first-round RT-PCR of the TCR CDR3 employed the HTBI primer set. A single record per CDR3 protein comes from TCRdb applying MiXCR to the multiplex PCR reads. The repertoire has some 300,000 distinct CDR3 sequences, about an eighth of them found once; the top ten carry almost 8%. The sequencing input was blood. The receptors come from a woman in her twenties or thirties with Graves' hyperthyroidism that later progressed to Graves' ophthalmopathy.

This sequence joins TRBV7-6 and TRBJ2-1; no clear D. CDR3 length equals 13 residues. Germline V gives CDR1 SGHVS, CDR2 FNYEAQ. The V end was cut by 1 base, the J end by 9 bases, with 10 bases between. CDR3 sequence (DNA): TGTGCCAGCAGCTTAGAGTCCCGCCCTGAGCAGTTCTTC. It is translated as CASSLESRPEQFF.

This clonotype occurred many times. This rearrangement joins TRBV7-2 to TRBJ2-1; no clear D gene. The CDR3 totals 15 residues. V lost 5 bases, J lost 0 bases, and 11 bases lay in between. Germline V gene sequence: CDR1 SGHTA, CDR2 FQGNSA. The CDR3 sequence is CASSLDTNSYNEQFF. Here the CDR3 DNA reads TGTGCCAGCAGCCTTGACACGAACTCCTACAATGAGCAGTTCTTC.

The V call is TRBV7-6, the J call TRBJ2-3; a weak D match, TRBD2 (6 bases). CDR3 length equals 14 residues. The germline gives CDR1 SGHVS, CDR2 FNYEAQ. Trimming left V 0 bases short and J 6 bases short, with 10 bases between. The CDR3, as DNA: TGTGCCAGCAGCTTAGCGGGACTCGGGGATACGCAGTATTTT. Amino acids: CASSLAGLGDTQYF.

This clonotype was counted many times. This chain links TRBV2 with TRBJ1-1; 8 positions agree with TRBD1. V was pared by 2 bases and J by 3 bases, with 2 bases of the junction left unmatched. This CDR3 has 14 residues. The V gene's germline CDR1 is SNHLY and CDR2 FYNNEI. The CDR3 loop is CASSETGGDTEAFF. For the CDR3, the DNA is TGTGCCAGCAGTGAAACAGGGGGAGACACTGAAGCTTTCTTT.

This clonotype was seen many times. The chain couples TRBV7-9 to TRBJ2-1; 11 bases align to TRBD2. CDR3 size: 15 residues. J gave up 8 bases and V 5 bases, and 8 bases lay outside the gene matches. Germline values: CDR1 SEHNR, CDR2 FQNEAQ (reference sequence). CDR3 nucleotide sequence: TGTGCCAGCAGCCCACTAGCGGGAGTAGTTTATGAGCAGTTCTTC. It is translated as CASSPLAGVVYEQFF. Full variable domain (missing parts from reference TRBV7-9 and TRBJ2-1): DTGVSQNPRHKITKRGQNVTFRCDPISEHNRLYWYRQTLGQGPEFLTYFQNEAQLEKSRLLSDRFSAERPKGSFSTLEIQRTEQGDSAMYLCASSPLAGVVYEQFFGPGTRLTVL.

Many counts were recorded for this clonotype. The V gene is TRBV28, the J gene TRBJ1-1, with D uncertain. Germline CDR1 is MDHEN and CDR2 is SYDVKM. The CDR3 runs 15 residues. The V end lost 5 bases, the J end lost 2 bases, and 15 bases lay between the germline ends. CDR3 in DNA: TGTGCCAGCAGTATGCCGGGAGGGCGAAACACTGAAGCTTTCTTT. It specifies CASSMPGGRNTEAFF.

This clonotype was counted at least ten times. This sequence joins TRBV6-2 or TRBV6-3 and TRBJ2-1, with TRBD2 matching over 7 bases. Germline V gene sequence: CDR1 MNHEY, CDR2 SVGEGT. V lost 6 bases and J lost 8; bases outside the gene matches: 16. This CDR3 has 16 amino acids. DNA for the CDR3: TGTGCCAGCAGCCCCCACTCGAGCGGGGTTAGGCATGAGCAGTTCTTC. Translating gives CASSPHSSGVRHEQFF.

The V gene is TRBV6-4, the J gene TRBJ2-2; TRBD1 aligns across 9 bases. Germline V lookup: CDR1 MRHNA, CDR2 SNTAGT. Germline trimming cut 9 bases from V and 5 bases from J; bases unmatched to any gene: 10. This CDR3 has 15 amino acids. The CDR3 nucleotides read TGTGCCAGGAACAGGGGGCCGGTGAGAACCGGGGAGCTGTTTTTT. This translates into CARNRGPVRTGELFF.

This clonotype was counted ten times or more. This sequence joins TRBV7-2 and TRBJ2-7; 10 positions match TRBD1. V was pared by 6 bases and J by 5 bases, with 13 bases of the junction left unmatched. The length of the CDR3 is 16 residues. Germline CDR1 SGHTA, CDR2 FQGNSA. CDR3 in amino acids: CASSSGGGTGAHEQYF. The CDR3 coding sequence is TGTGCCAGCAGTTCGGGCGGGGGGACAGGGGCCCACGAGCAGTACTTC.

The sample holds many counts of this clonotype. The rearrangement links TRBV20-1 to TRBJ1-5; maybe TRBD1 (5 bases). Looked up from germline, CDR1 is DFQATT and CDR2 is SNEGSKA (reference sequence). The CDR3 is 15 residues long. V was trimmed by 4 bases and J by 1 base, leaving 14 bases between them. CDR3 in amino acids: CSAIPGWGSNQPQHF. The DNA for the CDR3 is TGCAGTGCTATTCCGGGCTGGGGGAGCAATCAGCCCCAGCATTTT.

This clonotype has at least ten counts. The chain is built from TRBV7-2 and TRBJ2-1; D not certain. The V end lost 3 bases, the J end lost 0 bases, and 15 bases lay between the germline ends. The V gene's germline CDR1 is SGHTA and CDR2 FQGNSA. The CDR3 runs to 17 residues. Written as DNA, the CDR3 is TGTGCCAGCAGCTTCTTAACCTTTTTTAACTCCTACAATGAGCAGTTCTTC. Translation: CASSFLTFFNSYNEQFF. The variable domain in full, with the rest retrieved from reference TRBV7-2 and TRBJ2-1, is GAGVSQSPSNKVTEKGKDVELRCDPISGHTALYWYRQSLGQGLEFLIYFQGNSAPDKSGLPSDRFSAERTGGSVSTLTIQRTQQEDSAVYLCASSFLTFFNSYNEQFFGPGTRLTVL.

This clonotype was seen many times. This chain links TRBV20-1 with TRBJ2-2; D uncertain. The V and J ends lost 5 bases and 14 bases respectively, with 15 bases between them. This CDR3 has 11 residues. The germline CDR1 and CDR2 sequences are DFQATT and SNEGSKA (reference sequence). The CDR3 nucleotides read TGCAGTGCTCGAACTGGGATGGAACTGTTTTTT. This codes for CSARTGMELFF.

The sample holds many counts of this clonotype. This chain connects TRBV29-1 to TRBJ2-7; D is possibly TRBD2 (6 bases). The V and J ends lost 3 bases and 6 bases respectively, with 12 bases between them. The germline V gene has CDR1 SQVTM and CDR2 ANQGSEA. CDR3 length: 12 amino acids. CDR3 nucleotide sequence: TGCAGCGTTGACCTAATGGGGGGCGAGCAGTACTTC. It encodes CSVDLMGGEQYF.

The rearrangement joins TRBV2 to TRBJ1-1, with TRBD1 matching 9 bases. The CDR3 is made up of 13 amino acids. The germline V gene encodes CDR1 SNHLY and CDR2 FYNNEI. V lost 6 bases and J lost 5; bases outside the gene matches: 4. CDR3 bases: TGTGCCAGCAGGGGGACAGGGAAGACTGAAGCTTTCTTT. Translating gives CASRGTGKTEAFF.

This clonotype was detected ten times or more. V and J are TRBV7-9 and TRBJ2-1, with D possibly called TRBD1 or TRBD2 (6 bases each). V was pared by 0 bases and J by 8 bases, with 14 bases between. The V gene's germline CDR1 is SEHNR and CDR2 FQNEAQ (reference sequence). The CDR3 is 15 amino acids. CDR3 sequence: CASSLAGGGLDEQFF. The CDR3 DNA reads TGTGCCAGCAGCTTAGCGGGGGGCGGGCTTGATGAGCAGTTCTTC.

This clonotype showed up many times. The V and J genes are TRBV28 and TRBJ2-7; D gene uncertain. This CDR3 comprises 15 residues. With 6 bases removed from V and 0 bases from J, the gap between germline ends came to 15 bases. The germline V gene has CDR1 MDHEN and CDR2 SYDVKM. CDR3 in amino acids: CASSPPPANSYEQYF. The CDR3 DNA follows: TGTGCCAGCAGCCCCCCCCCGGCGAACTCCTACGAGCAGTACTTC.

V and J are TRBV5-1 and TRBJ2-3; 8 bases fit TRBD2. The CDR3 consists of 18 residues. Losses at the gene ends were 0 bases for V and 0 bases for J; bases not matched to a gene: 9. Germline CDR1 is SGHRS and CDR2 is YFSETQ. The CDR3 bases are TGCGCCAGCAGCTTGGCCCTAGCGGGCCCTCCAAGCACAGATACGCAGTATTTT. Protein sequence: CASSLALAGPPSTDTQYF.

This clonotype showed up many times. The chain combines TRBV7-9 with TRBJ2-7, with 10 bases that match TRBD1. Germline-derived CDR1 and CDR2 are SEHNR and FQNEAQ (reference sequence). CDR3 length equals 14 residues. With 3 bases clipped from V and 7 bases from J, the junction kept 6 bases outside the gene matches. CDR3 DNA: TGTGCCAGCAGCTTCGGGGACAGGGGAGTTGAGCAGTACTTC. Translation: CASSFGDRGVEQYF.

This clonotype was seen repeatedly, ten times or more. The chain carries TRBV7-2 and TRBJ2-1; maybe TRBD2 (6 bases). The CDR3 is made up of 15 amino acids. CDR1 and CDR2 (germline): SGHTA, FQGNSA. V was cut by 5 bases and J by 7 bases, with 18 bases left in between. CDR3 DNA: TGTGCCAGCAGCCCCGGGCGGGGAGTGGCAAATGAGCAGTTCTTC. Protein sequence: CASSPGRGVANEQFF.

This clonotype was recorded many times. The V gene is TRBV7-2, the J gene TRBJ2-7, with TRBD2 identical over 13 bases. Germline CDR1 reads SGHTA; CDR2 reads FQGNSA. This CDR3 region has 15 residues. Unmatched junction bases numbered 3, after V lost 0 bases and J lost 7 bases. CDR3 sequence: CASSLATSGRSEQYF. The CDR3 bases are TGTGCCAGCAGCTTAGCGACTAGCGGGAGGAGTGAGCAGTACTTC.

This rearrangement joins TRBV24-1 to TRBJ2-3, with 8 positions matching TRBD1. V dropped 0 bases and J dropped 1; count of bases not matched to a gene: 14. CDR3 length equals 20 residues. Germline lookup yields CDR1 KGHDR and CDR2 SFDVKD. CDR3 in amino acids: CATSDLDRGVEGSRTDTQYF. The CDR3 DNA follows: TGTGCCACCAGTGATTTGGACAGGGGAGTGGAAGGTAGTCGCACAGATACGCAGTATTTT.

There are a few counts of this clonotype. The J gene is TRBJ2-3, the V gene TRBV11-1; tentatively, D is TRBD1 (6 bases). Between the trimmed V and J ends, which lost 5 bases and 14 bases, there was a span of 14 bases. The CDR3 is 11 residues long. Germline CDR1 reads SGHAT; CDR2 reads FQDESV (reference sequence). The CDR3 sequence is CASSKAGVVYF. The CDR3 region has the DNA TGTGCCAGCAGCAAGGCAGGGGTCGTGTATTTT.

This clonotype has ten or more counts. The chain joins TRBV9 to TRBJ2-7; 10 bases are shared with TRBD1. The V segment lost 0 bases and the J segment 4 bases; nucleotides outside the gene matches: 1. This CDR3 has 14 residues. CDR1 SGDLS and CDR2 YYNGEE come from the germline V gene. CDR3 sequence: CASSVEGQGYEQYF. DNA of the CDR3: TGTGCCAGCAGCGTAGAGGGACAGGGGTACGAGCAGTACTTC. Full variable domain (missing parts from reference TRBV9 and TRBJ2-7): DSGVTQTPKHLITATGQRVTLRCSPRSGDLSVYWYQQSLDQGLQFLIQYYNGEERAKGNILERFSAQQFPDLHSELNLSSLELGDSALYFCASSVEGQGYEQYFGPGTRLTVT.

The chain joins TRBV9 to TRBJ1-1; 8 bases fit TRBD1. There are 19 residues in the CDR3. V trimming: 5 bases; J trimming: 1 base; junction bases outside the gene matches: 19. Germline V lookup: CDR1 SGDLS, CDR2 YYNGEE. The CDR3: CASRPPGLDRVKGNTEAFF. The CDR3 DNA follows: TGTGCCAGCAGACCGCCGGGGCTGGACAGGGTCAAGGGGAACACTGAAGCTTTCTTT.

The chain is built from TRBV4-1 and TRBJ2-5, with D unclear. V shed 1 base and J shed 3 bases, with 9 bases lying between them. The CDR3 runs 14 residues. Germline CDR1 MGHRA, CDR2 YSYEKL. CDR3 residues: CASSQGGQKETQYF. The CDR3 DNA follows: TGCGCCAGCAGCCAAGGTGGCCAGAAAGAGACCCAGTACTTC.

This clonotype was counted many times. This chain connects TRBV6-1 to TRBJ1-4; D is undetermined. Trimming shortened V by 3 bases and J by 7 bases, and 12 bases separated the two germline ends. The CDR3 runs to 14 residues. The germline CDR1 and CDR2 sequences are MNHNS and SASEGT. CDR3 amino acids: CASSDRGLTEKLFF. In DNA form, the CDR3 reads TGTGCCAGCAGTGATCGAGGCCTTACTGAAAAACTGTTTTTT.

This clonotype was detected many times. The chain links TRBV7-8 to TRBJ2-7; 9 positions match TRBD1. After removal of 5 bases from V and 2 bases from J, the junction contained 4 bases not matched to a gene. CDR1 is SGHVS and CDR2 is FQNEAQ in the germline V gene. This CDR3 is built from 14 residues. The CDR3 region is CASSRQGGPYEQYF. The CDR3 bases are TGTGCCAGCAGCAGACAGGGGGGACCCTACGAGCAGTACTTC.

The sample holds many counts of this clonotype. The V call is TRBV27, the J call TRBJ2-1; perhaps TRBD2 as D (6 bases). V was shortened by 3 bases and J by 10 bases, with 10 bases between the two germline ends. Germline V gene lookup returns CDR1 MNHEY and CDR2 SMNVEV (reference sequence). The CDR3 totals 12 residues. CDR3 DNA sequence: TGTGCCAGCAGTTTCACCGGGAGCGAGCAGTTCTTC. Protein sequence: CASSFTGSEQFF.

This clonotype has ten or more counts. The rearrangement uses TRBV6-2 or TRBV6-3 and TRBJ2-5; D is unclear. Germline V gene data show CDR1 as MNHEY and CDR2 as SVGEGT. Trimming cost V 6 bases and J 2 bases, with 7 bases left between them. This CDR3 is 12 amino acids long. CDR3 in DNA: TGTGCCAGCAGCCAGAATCAAGAGACCCAGTACTTC. Its translation: CASSQNQETQYF.

CDR3 protein: CSPTQGLGWDTQYF. CDR3 DNA: TGCAGTCCTACCCAGGGCCTCGGTTGGGATACGCAGTATTTT. The rearrangement uses TRBV20-1 and TRBJ2-3; maybe TRBD1 (5 bases). This CDR3 region has 14 residues. Germline CDR1 reads DFQATT; CDR2 reads SNEGSKA (reference sequence). Between the trimmed V and J ends, which lost 8 bases and 6 bases, there was a span of 21 bases.

The chain uses TRBV4-3 and TRBJ2-1; TRBD2 agrees at 7 bases. After removal of 0 bases from V and 9 bases from J, the junction contained 2 bases not matched to a gene. Germline V gives CDR1 LGHNA, CDR2 YSLEER. The CDR3 is 13 residues long. CDR3 in amino acids: CASSQDSGGEQFF. DNA for the CDR3: TGCGCCAGCAGCCAAGATTCGGGGGGTGAGCAGTTCTTC.